These 11 T cell receptor beta chains were sequenced from one sample in a study of cytomegalovirus exposure and HLA in healthy donors. The PCR was carried out with 60 Vbeta primers and 13 Jbeta primers. TCRdb's copy holds only in-frame clones and misses some; the assay was immunoSEQ multiplex PCR. The table gives fewer than 150,000 clones; the top ten clones make up roughly 2.5% of it. Sequencing input: PBMCs. The receptors come from a man in his forties in good health and CMV-seronegative.

In regard to this clone: Since the CDR3 does not end with the conserved phenylalanine or tryptophan, this likely comes from a read error. The chain employs TRBV7-9 and TRBJ1-2; D gene unclear. The V and J ends lost 0 bases and 1 base respectively, with 6 bases between them. CDR1 and CDR2 (germline): SEHNR, FQNEAQ (reference sequence). There are 14 residues in the CDR3. The CDR3 reads CASSLASGNYGYTS. The CDR3 DNA is TGTGCCAGCAGCTTAGCGTCCGGTAACTATGGCTACACCTCC.

This chain uses TRBV27 with TRBJ1-2; D unresolved. Trimming removed 6 bases from V and 7 bases from J, with 18 bases in between. CDR1 MNHEY and CDR2 SMNVEV come from the germline V gene (reference sequence). The CDR3 totals 14 residues. CDR3 residues: CASRAGSGVPGYTF. As DNA, the CDR3 is TGTGCCAGCAGAGCTGGATCCGGGGTTCCTGGCTACACCTTC.

CDR3 in DNA: TGTGCCAGCAGCTTAAAACCAGGGGGCGAATATGGCTACACCTTC. This gives the protein CASSLKPGGEYGYTF. V usage is TRBV7-2 and J usage is TRBJ1-2; 8 bases agree with TRBD1. With 2 bases clipped from V and 5 bases from J, the junction kept 7 bases outside the gene matches. CDR3 length: 15 amino acids. The germline CDR1 and CDR2 sequences are SGHTA and FQGNSA.

CDR3: CASSLAPGYEQYF. The CDR3 bases are TGCGCCAGCAGCTTGGCCCCGGGCTACGAGCAGTACTTC. The chain has TRBV5-1 and TRBJ2-7; unclear D gene. Germline CDR1 and CDR2: SGHRS and YFSETQ. With 0 bases removed from V and 3 bases from J, the gap between germline ends came to 7 bases. CDR3 length: 13 residues. The full variable domain, with the rest looked up from reference TRBV5-1 and TRBJ2-7, is KAGVTQTPRYLIKTRGQQVTLSCSPISGHRSVSWYQQTPGQGLQFLFEYFSETQRNKGNFPGRFSGRQFSNSRSEMNVSTLELGDSALYLCASSLAPGYEQYFGPGTRLTVT.

The chain couples TRBV18 to TRBJ1-1; TRBD1 agrees at 7 bases. The CDR3 length is 16 residues. CDR1 and CDR2 (germline): KGHSH, LQKENI. J was trimmed by 0 bases and V by 4 bases; bases with no gene match: 8. In DNA form, the CDR3 reads TGTGCCAGCTCACACACCGGGACAGCCATGAACACTGAAGCTTTCTTT. Translating gives CASSHTGTAMNTEAFF.

The rearrangement uses TRBV4-3 and TRBJ1-4, with 8 bases fitting TRBD1. CDR1 and CDR2 from the germline V gene are LGHNA and YSLEER. The J segment lost 5 bases and the V segment lost 1 base, leaving 6 bases of the junction unmatched. CDR3 length equals 16 residues. CDR3 DNA sequence: TGCGCCAGCAGCCAAGCAGGGGGCCGAGGGAATGAAAAACTGTTTTTT. This codes for CASSQAGGRGNEKLFF.

This chain joins TRBV27 and TRBJ2-5; 13 nucleotides align to TRBD2. Germline V CDR1 and CDR2: MNHEY, SMNVEV (reference sequence). The CDR3 has 15 amino acids. With 6 bases clipped from V and 7 bases from J, the junction kept 8 bases outside the gene matches. The CDR3 is CASSPRLAGGWTQYF. CDR3 DNA: TGTGCCAGCAGCCCTAGACTAGCGGGGGGATGGACCCAGTACTTC.

The rearrangement uses TRBV28 and TRBJ2-7; D might be TRBD1 (6 bases). The ends were cut back, 8 bases at V and 2 bases at J, with 10 bases in the middle. The CDR3 totals 12 residues. The germline V gene has CDR1 MDHEN and CDR2 SYDVKM. The CDR3 reads CASYRVAYEQYF. The CDR3, as DNA: TGTGCCAGCTACAGGGTTGCCTACGAGCAGTACTTC.

The chain employs TRBV7-9 and TRBJ1-1, with 7 bases lining up with TRBD1. V lost 5 bases to trimming and J lost 3 bases; unmatched junction nucleotides: 6. Germline V CDR1 and CDR2: SEHNR, FQNEAQ (reference sequence). CDR3 size: 14 residues. For the CDR3, the DNA is TGTGCCAGCAGCCCTCGACAGGGAGACACTGAAGCTTTCTTT. It specifies CASSPRQGDTEAFF.

V is TRBV6-6 and J is TRBJ2-4; maybe TRBD2 (5 bases). The germline gives CDR1 MNHNY, CDR2 SVGAGI (reference sequence). This CDR3 is built from 13 residues. Trimming shortened V by 8 bases and J by 8 bases, and 16 bases separated the two germline ends. The CDR3 region has the DNA TGTGCCAGCCGATCCGGGGTGAGGGACATTCAGTACTTC. It specifies CASRSGVRDIQYF.

The gene calls are TRBV25-1 and TRBJ2-7, with D maybe TRBD2 (6 bases). CDR1 is MGHDK and CDR2 is SYGVNS in the germline V gene. The CDR3 is 16 amino acids. Trimming shortened V by 2 bases and J by 0 bases, and 14 bases separated the two germline ends. CDR3 sequence: CASSEGGNSGSYEQYF. Here the CDR3 DNA reads TGTGCCAGCAGTGAAGGGGGGAACAGTGGCTCCTACGAGCAGTACTTC.